Sequencing of this T cell receptor (beta chain) was carried out in a study of T-cell reconstitution after alpha-beta-depleted transplantation in children. Whole-study results and caveats: About two months after transplant, alpha-beta T cells reportedly came from several hundred expanded graft clones.

Unique molecular identifiers tagged the TCRbeta library. TCRdb reanalysed the PCR reads using MiXCR and keeps one entry per CDR3 protein. Among about 980,000 distinct CDR3 sequences listed, roughly 29% were seen once. Worth noting for this clonotype: Its antigen is still unknown.

Trimming pared 5 bases from V and 0 bases from J, leaving 7 bases between. Per the germline V gene, CDR1 is LGHNA and CDR2 is YNFKEQ. CDR3 size: 13 residues. The specimen comprised PBMCs, mostly from graft donor cells, sampled 360 days after TCRalphabeta/CD19-depleted stem cell transplant. This clonotype originated in a boy in the first two years of life who had a stem cell transplant for SCID, so the T cells may come from the graft donor. This sequence joins TRBV4-2 and TRBJ1-1; D uncertain. The CDR3 spells CASSTSLNTEAFF. In DNA form, the CDR3 reads TGTGCCAGCAGCACGAGTTTGAACACTGAAGCTTTCTTT.